This passage covers 9 T cell receptor beta chains from one sample sequenced in a study of beta chain features in type 1 diabetes. Antigens of these TCRs are unknown. Reverse transcribing all isolated RNA meant expressed TCRB transcripts were sequenced. Assay used: immunoSEQ multiplex PCR; TCRdb lists only in-frame clones, some missing. The repertoire holds 250,000 or so clones, with 20% as singletons. Overall study findings and caveats: Type 1 diabetes patients showed a moderate but significant shortening of TCRB CDR3s in all four CD4+ subsets.

Sequences were obtained from naive CD4+ T cells from blood. The receptors were gathered from a woman aged 40 to 49 with type 1 diabetes.

In this sample, this clone turned up once. J is TRBJ1-5 and V is TRBV19; 7 bases fit TRBD1. Germline-derived CDR1 and CDR2 are LNHDA and SQIVND (reference sequence). The J segment lost 5 bases and the V segment lost 5 bases, leaving 3 bases of the junction unmatched. The CDR3 sequence is 13 residues long. The chain's CDR3 is CASSATGDQPQHF. The CDR3 bases are TGTGCCAGTAGTGCAACAGGGGATCAGCCCCAGCATTTT.

V gene TRBV29-1 combines with J gene TRBJ2-1; D may be TRBD2 (6 bases). The CDR3 spans 11 residues. Trimming left V 4 bases short and J 9 bases short, with 10 bases between. CDR1 is SQVTM, CDR2 ANQGSEA, per germline. In DNA, the CDR3 is TGCAGCGTTGCCACTAGCACTGAGCAGTTCTTC. Amino acids: CSVATSTEQFF.

V and J are TRBV30 and TRBJ1-5, with D perhaps matching TRBD1 (5 bases). The CDR3 loop spans 15 amino acids. Germline V lookup: CDR1 GTSNPN, CDR2 SVGIG (reference sequence). V was shortened by 0 bases and J by 4 bases, with 13 bases between the two germline ends. The CDR3 region is CAWSVQGAWNQPQHF. The DNA for the CDR3 is TGTGCCTGGAGTGTACAAGGGGCCTGGAATCAGCCCCAGCATTTT.

This clone was counted a few times. This CDR3 reads CASSEGSYNEQFF. CDR3 nucleotide sequence: TGTGCCAGCAGCGAGGGCTCCTACAATGAGCAGTTCTTC. V usage is TRBV4-2 and J usage is TRBJ2-1; D may be TRBD2 (5 bases). Trimming stripped 5 bases from V and 0 bases from J, with 5 bases between. Germline V gives CDR1 LGHNA, CDR2 YNFKEQ. This CDR3 region has 13 residues.

This clone was detected a few times. The chain joins TRBV30 to TRBJ1-1; D is perhaps TRBD1 (5 bases). The CDR3 is 10 residues long. The V end lost 8 bases, the J end lost 7 bases, and 11 bases lay between the germline ends. Germline-derived CDR1 and CDR2 are GTSNPN and SVGIG (reference sequence). The DNA of the CDR3 is TGTGCCCATGGGGCGTATGAAGCTTTCTTT. Translating it yields CAHGAYEAFF.

The genes are TRBV30 and TRBJ2-5; D is possibly TRBD2 (6 bases). V was cut by 3 bases and J by 5 bases, with 16 bases left in between. This CDR3 comprises 14 residues. Germline CDR1 reads GTSNPN; CDR2 reads SVGIG (reference sequence). CDR3 nucleotides: TGTGCCTGGAGCTCGATGGCGGGAATGGAGACCCAGTACTTC. This translates into CAWSSMAGMETQYF.

The chain employs TRBV12-5 and TRBJ1-1, with D unresolved. Looked up from germline, CDR1 is LGHNT and CDR2 is FRNRAP. This CDR3 is built from 13 residues. The V and J ends lost 7 bases and 1 base respectively, with 10 bases between them. The CDR3 region has the DNA TGTGCTAGTGCCCGACAAACGAACACTGAAGCTTTCTTT. Translating gives CASARQTNTEAFF.

The rearrangement uses TRBV6-6 and TRBJ1-2, with D possibly being TRBD1 (6 bases). V lost 7 bases, J lost 5 bases, and 17 bases lay in between. The CDR3 is 14 residues long. From germline, CDR1 is MNHNY and CDR2 SVGAGI (reference sequence). CDR3 sequence (DNA): TGTGCCAGCAACCTGGACAGAGACATTTATGGCTACACCTTC. It translates to CASNLDRDIYGYTF.

This clone came up a few times. The rearrangement links TRBV5-6 to TRBJ1-5, with a tentative D call TRBD1 (5 bases). In germline, CDR1 is SGHDT, CDR2 YYEEEE. The V end lost 3 bases, the J end lost 5 bases, and 9 bases lay between the germline ends. The CDR3 runs to 13 residues. CDR3 sequence: CASSWGRDQPQHF. CDR3 nucleotides: TGTGCCAGCAGCTGGGGCCGGGATCAGCCCCAGCATTTT.